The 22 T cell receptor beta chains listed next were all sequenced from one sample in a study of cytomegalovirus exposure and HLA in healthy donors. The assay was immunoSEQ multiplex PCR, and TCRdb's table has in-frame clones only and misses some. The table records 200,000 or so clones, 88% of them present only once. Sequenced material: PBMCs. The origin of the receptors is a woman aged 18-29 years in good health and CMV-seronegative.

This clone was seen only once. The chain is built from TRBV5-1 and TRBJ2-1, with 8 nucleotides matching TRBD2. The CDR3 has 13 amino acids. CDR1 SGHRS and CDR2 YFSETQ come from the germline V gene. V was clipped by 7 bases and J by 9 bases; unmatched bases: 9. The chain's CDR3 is CASGSGSNVEQFF. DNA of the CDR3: TGCGCCAGCGGCAGCGGGAGTAACGTTGAGCAGTTCTTC.

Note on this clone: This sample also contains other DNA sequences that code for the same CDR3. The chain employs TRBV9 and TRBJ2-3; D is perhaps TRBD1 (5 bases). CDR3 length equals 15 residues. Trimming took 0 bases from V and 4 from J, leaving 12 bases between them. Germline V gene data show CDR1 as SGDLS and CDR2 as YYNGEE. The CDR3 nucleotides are TGTGCCAGCAGCGTAGTAGGTCAGGGTTCAGATACGCAGTATTTT. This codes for CASSVVGQGSDTQYF.

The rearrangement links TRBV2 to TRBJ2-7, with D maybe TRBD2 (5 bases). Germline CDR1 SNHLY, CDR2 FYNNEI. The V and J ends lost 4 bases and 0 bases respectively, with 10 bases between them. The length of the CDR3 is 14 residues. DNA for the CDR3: TGTGCCAGCAGTGGTTGGACTCGCTCCTACGAGCAGTACTTC. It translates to CASSGWTRSYEQYF.

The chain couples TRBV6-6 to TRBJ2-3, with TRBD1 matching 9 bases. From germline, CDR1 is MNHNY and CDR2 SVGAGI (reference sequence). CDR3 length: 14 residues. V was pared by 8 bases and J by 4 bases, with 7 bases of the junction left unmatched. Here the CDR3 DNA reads TGTGCCAGCCGCCCGACAGGGGGGGCAGATACGCAGTATTTT. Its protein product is CASRPTGGADTQYF.

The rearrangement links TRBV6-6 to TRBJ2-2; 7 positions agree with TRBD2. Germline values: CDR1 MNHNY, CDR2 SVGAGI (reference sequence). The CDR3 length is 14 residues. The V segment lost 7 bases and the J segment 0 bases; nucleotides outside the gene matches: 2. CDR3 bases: TGTGCCAGCACAGGGACTACGAACACCGGGGAGCTGTTTTTT. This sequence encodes CASTGTTNTGELFF.

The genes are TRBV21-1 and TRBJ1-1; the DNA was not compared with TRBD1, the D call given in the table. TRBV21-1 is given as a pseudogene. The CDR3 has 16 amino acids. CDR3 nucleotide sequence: TGTGCCAGCAGCACGGGGGGACAGGAGATTAACACTGAAGCTTTCTTT. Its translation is CASSTGGQEINTEAFF.

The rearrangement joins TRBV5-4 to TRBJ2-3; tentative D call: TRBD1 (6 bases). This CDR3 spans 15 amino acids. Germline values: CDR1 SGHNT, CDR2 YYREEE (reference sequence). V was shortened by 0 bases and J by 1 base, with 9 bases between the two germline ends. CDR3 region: CASSLGGPGTDTQYF. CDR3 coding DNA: TGTGCCAGCAGCTTGGGGGGGCCGGGCACAGATACGCAGTATTTT.

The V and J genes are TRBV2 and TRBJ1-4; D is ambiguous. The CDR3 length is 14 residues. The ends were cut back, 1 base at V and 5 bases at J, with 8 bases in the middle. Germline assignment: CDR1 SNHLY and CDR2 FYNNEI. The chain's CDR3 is CASSEGLLNEKLFF. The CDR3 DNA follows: TGTGCCAGCAGTGAAGGCCTATTAAATGAAAAACTGTTTTTT.

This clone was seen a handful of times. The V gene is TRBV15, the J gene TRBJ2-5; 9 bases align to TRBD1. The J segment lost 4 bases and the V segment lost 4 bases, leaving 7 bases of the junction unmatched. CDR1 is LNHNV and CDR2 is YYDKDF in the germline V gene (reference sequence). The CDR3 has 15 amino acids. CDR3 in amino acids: CATSTTGGASETQYF. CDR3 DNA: TGTGCCACCAGCACCACAGGGGGCGCGTCAGAGACCCAGTACTTC. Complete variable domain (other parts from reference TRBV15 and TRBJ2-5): DAMVIQNPRYQVTQFGKPVTLSCSQTLNHNVMYWYQQKSSQAPKLLFHYYDKDFNNEADTPDNFQSRRPNTSFCFLDIRSPGLGDTAMYLCATSTTGGASETQYFGPGTRLLVL.

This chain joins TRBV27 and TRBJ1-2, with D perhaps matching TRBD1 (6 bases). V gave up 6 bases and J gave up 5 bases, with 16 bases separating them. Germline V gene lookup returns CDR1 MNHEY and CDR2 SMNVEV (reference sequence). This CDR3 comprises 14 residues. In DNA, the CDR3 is TGTGCCAGCAGCTTTAGGGGGATGGATTATGGCTACACCTTC. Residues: CASSFRGMDYGYTF.

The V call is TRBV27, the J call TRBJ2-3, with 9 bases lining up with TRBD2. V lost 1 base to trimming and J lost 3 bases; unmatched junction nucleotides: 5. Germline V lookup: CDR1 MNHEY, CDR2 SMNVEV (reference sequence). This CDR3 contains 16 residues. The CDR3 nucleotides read TGTGCCAGCAGTTTATTGGCTAGCGGGGATACAGATACGCAGTATTTT. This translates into CASSLLASGDTDTQYF.

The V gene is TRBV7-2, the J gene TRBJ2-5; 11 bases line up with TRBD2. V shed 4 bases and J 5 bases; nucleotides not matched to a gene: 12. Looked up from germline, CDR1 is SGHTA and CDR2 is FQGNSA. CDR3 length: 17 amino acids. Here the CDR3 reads CASSYHSGRAGGETQYF. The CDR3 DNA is TGTGCCAGCAGCTATCATAGCGGGAGGGCCGGGGGGGAGACCCAGTACTTC.

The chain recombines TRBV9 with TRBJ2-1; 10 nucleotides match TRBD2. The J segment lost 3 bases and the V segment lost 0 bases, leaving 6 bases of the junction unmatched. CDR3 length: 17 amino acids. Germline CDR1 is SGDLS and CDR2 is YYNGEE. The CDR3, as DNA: TGTGCCAGCAGCGTAGGGGTACTAGCGGGGCTCTACAATGAGCAGTTCTTC. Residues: CASSVGVLAGLYNEQFF.

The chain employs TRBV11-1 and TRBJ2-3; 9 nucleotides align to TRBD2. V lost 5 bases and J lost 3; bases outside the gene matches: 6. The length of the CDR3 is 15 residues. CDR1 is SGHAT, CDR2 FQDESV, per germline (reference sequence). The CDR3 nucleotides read TGTGCCAGCAGCAATAGCGGGAGAGAGACAGATACGCAGTATTTT. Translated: CASSNSGRETDTQYF.

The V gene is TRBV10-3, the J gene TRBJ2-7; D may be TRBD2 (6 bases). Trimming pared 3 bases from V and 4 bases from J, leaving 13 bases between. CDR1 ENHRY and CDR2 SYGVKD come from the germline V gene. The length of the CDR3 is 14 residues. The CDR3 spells CAISDGRETYEQYF. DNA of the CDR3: TGTGCCATCAGTGACGGGCGGGAAACTTACGAGCAGTACTTC.

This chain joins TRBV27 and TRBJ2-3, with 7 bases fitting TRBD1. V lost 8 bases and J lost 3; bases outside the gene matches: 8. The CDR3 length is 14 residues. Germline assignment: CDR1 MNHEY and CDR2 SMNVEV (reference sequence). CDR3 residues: CASSTGWGTDTQYF. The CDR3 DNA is TGTGCCAGCTCGACAGGGTGGGGGACAGATACGCAGTATTTT.

The CDR3 DNA sequence: TGCGCCAGCAGCTTGGACGGACAGGCCTACAATGAGCAGTTCTTC. Its protein product is CASSLDGQAYNEQFF. The chain combines TRBV5-1 with TRBJ2-1; 7 nucleotides match TRBD1. Germline CDR1 and CDR2: SGHRS and YFSETQ. CDR3 length: 15 residues. V lost 0 bases, J lost 2 bases, and 2 bases stayed unmatched.

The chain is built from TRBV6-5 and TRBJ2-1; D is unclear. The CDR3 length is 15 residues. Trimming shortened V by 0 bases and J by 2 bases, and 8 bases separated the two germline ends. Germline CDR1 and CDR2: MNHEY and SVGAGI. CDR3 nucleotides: TGTGCCAGCAGTTACTCGCCAGATCCCTACAATGAGCAGTTCTTC. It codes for CASSYSPDPYNEQFF.

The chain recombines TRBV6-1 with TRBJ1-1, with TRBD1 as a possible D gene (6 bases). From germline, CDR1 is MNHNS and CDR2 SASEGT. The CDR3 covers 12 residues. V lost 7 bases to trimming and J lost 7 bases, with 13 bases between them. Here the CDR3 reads CASMSGASEAFF. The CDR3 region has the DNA TGTGCCAGCATGTCAGGGGCGAGTGAAGCTTTCTTT.

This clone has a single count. CDR3 sequence reads: CASSLDGGGGYTF. The DNA for the CDR3 is TGCGCCAGCAGCTTGGACGGGGGTGGCGGCTACACCTTC. This sequence joins TRBV5-1 and TRBJ1-2, with a tentative D call TRBD1 (5 bases). This CDR3 is built from 13 residues. V lost 0 bases and J 8 bases, leaving 11 bases between the germline ends. The germline V gene encodes CDR1 SGHRS and CDR2 YFSETQ.

The CDR3 reads CASRGGSANTEAFF. In nucleotides, the CDR3 is TGTGCCAGTAGGGGAGGGTCGGCGAACACTGAAGCTTTCTTT. The chain has TRBV19 and TRBJ1-1; D not resolved. The CDR3 loop spans 14 amino acids. From germline, CDR1 is LNHDA and CDR2 SQIVND (reference sequence). The ends were cut back, 6 bases at V and 1 base at J, with 12 bases in the middle.

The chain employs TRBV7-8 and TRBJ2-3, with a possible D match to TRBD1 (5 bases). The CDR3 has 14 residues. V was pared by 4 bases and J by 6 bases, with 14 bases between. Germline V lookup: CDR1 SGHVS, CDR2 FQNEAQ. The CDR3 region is CASSSDTARDTQYF. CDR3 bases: TGTGCCAGCAGCTCGGACACAGCCCGGGATACGCAGTATTTT.